Included here is one TCR beta chain sequence, with context. The antigen is not known. The sample belongs to a study of somatic mutations in cytotoxic T cells in rheumatoid arthritis. Notes on the study in general: Among around 71 patients, about eight showed a largest CD8+ clone that surpassed 20% of CD8+ cells.

Sequencing used immunoSEQ multiplex PCR; TCRdb keeps in-frame clones, though not all of them. The repertoire has 9,500 to 13,000 clones, around 85% of them found once; the top ten carry under 9%. The CDR3 extends over 15 amino acids. Germline values: CDR1 SNHLY, CDR2 FYNNEI. The ends were cut back, 5 bases at V and 5 bases at J, with 18 bases in the middle. The J gene is TRBJ1-2, the V gene TRBV2, with D possibly being TRBD1 (5 bases). This TCR was sampled from an adult with rheumatoid arthritis. Material for sequencing was CD8+ T cells sorted from blood. The CDR3 loop is CASSPRRGAIYGYTF. Here the CDR3 DNA reads TGTGCCAGCAGTCCTAGGAGGGGAGCGATATATGGCTACACCTTC.